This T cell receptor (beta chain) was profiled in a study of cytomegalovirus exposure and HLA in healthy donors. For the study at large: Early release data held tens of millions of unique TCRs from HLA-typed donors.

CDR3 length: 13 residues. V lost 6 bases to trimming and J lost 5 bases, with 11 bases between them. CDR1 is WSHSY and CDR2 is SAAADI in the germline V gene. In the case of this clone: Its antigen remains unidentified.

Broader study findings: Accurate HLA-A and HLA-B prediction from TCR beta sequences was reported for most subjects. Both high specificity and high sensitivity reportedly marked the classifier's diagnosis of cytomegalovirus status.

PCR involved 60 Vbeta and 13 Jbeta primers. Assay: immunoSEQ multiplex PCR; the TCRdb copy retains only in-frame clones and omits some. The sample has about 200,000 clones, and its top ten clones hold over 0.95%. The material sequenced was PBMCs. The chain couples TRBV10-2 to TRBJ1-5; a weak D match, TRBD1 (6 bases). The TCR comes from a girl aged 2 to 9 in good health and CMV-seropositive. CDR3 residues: CASSRNRDQPQHF. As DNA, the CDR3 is TGCGCCAGCAGCCGCAACAGGGATCAGCCCCAGCATTTT.